This T cell receptor (beta chain) originates from a study of blood T cell repertoires in COVID-19. The method was immunoSEQ multiplex PCR; TCRdb's version includes in-frame clones alone and lacks a portion of them. The table lists some 220,000 clones, 84% of them singletons, with around 18% in the top ten. Germline V gene data show CDR1 as MNHEY and CDR2 as SVGAGI. The V end was cut by 7 bases, the J end by 4 bases, with 11 bases between. CDR3 length equals 13 residues. The receptor comes from a woman of 80 years or more with active or convalescent COVID-19. Sequenced input: peripheral blood. This sequence joins TRBV6-5 and TRBJ1-5; the D is unclear. CDR3 protein: CASTIYPNQPQHF. CDR3 nucleotides: TGTGCCAGCACAATCTACCCGAATCAGCCCCAGCATTTT.